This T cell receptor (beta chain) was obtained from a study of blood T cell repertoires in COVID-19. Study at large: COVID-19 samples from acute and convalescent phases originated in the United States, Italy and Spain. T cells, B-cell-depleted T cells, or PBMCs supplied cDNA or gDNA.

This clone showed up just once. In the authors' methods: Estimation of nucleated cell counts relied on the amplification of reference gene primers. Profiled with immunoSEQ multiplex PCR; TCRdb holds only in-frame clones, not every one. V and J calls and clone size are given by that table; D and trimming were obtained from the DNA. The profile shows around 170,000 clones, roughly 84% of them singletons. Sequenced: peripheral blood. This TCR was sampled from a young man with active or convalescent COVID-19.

The CDR3 coding sequence is TGTGCCAGCAGCGGACTAGCGGGAGGAGGCGAGCAGTACTTC. This gives the protein CASSGLAGGGEQYF. The chain joins TRBV9 to TRBJ2-7; 13 bases fit TRBD2. V gave up 3 bases and J gave up 6 bases; unmatched junction bases: 3. Germline loops: CDR1 SGDLS, CDR2 YYNGEE. CDR3 size: 14 residues.